One TCR beta chain is described in this entry. Its antigen remains unidentified. The data stem from a study of cytomegalovirus exposure and HLA in healthy donors. Study as a whole: The same platform was used for the 100 to 150 validation repertoires and the roughly 600 first-cohort repertoires, a later analysis reported. Study findings and constraints: Despite most TCR sequences being rare, some public TCRs occurred in many donors. In vitro data verified three CMV-associated chains as specific for CMV antigens. The investigators catalogued 164 TCR beta chains as cytomegalovirus-associated.

Produced via immunoSEQ multiplex PCR; TCRdb's table is partial and in-frame only. The sample includes approximately 100,000 clones, approximately 90% of them seen just once. V gave up 8 bases and J gave up 7 bases; unmatched junction bases: 10. This CDR3 has 14 residues. The germline V gene has CDR1 SNHLY and CDR2 FYNNEI. The TCR was taken from a young woman in good health and CMV-seropositive. Material: PBMCs. This rearrangement joins TRBV2 to TRBJ2-1; 8 bases are a match to TRBD2. CDR3: CASGRRRGGNEQFF. DNA for the CDR3: TGTGCCAGCGGACGCAGACGGGGGGGTAATGAGCAGTTCTTC.